These 5 T cell receptor beta chains originate from one sample sequenced in a study of spatial heterogeneity in lung cancer. Time point indicated: sample taken at primary tumor resection. Whole RNA, isolated from tumor, nontumor lung or frozen PBMC, was sequenced without prior sorting. TCRdb re-called the 5' RACE reads through MiXCR, storing one row per CDR3 protein. The table shows about 11,000 distinct CDR3 sequences, with nearly 4% occurring only once. Material: normal lung tissue next to the tumor, obtained at surgery. The receptor set was obtained from a male donor with early-stage non-small cell lung cancer.

As concerns this clonotype: The library was prepared for alpha chains; this beta chain is a stray read, so its frequency means little. The rearrangement joins TRBV2 to TRBJ1-6; a weak D match, TRBD1 (5 bases). V dropped 5 bases and J dropped 10 bases, with 15 bases sitting between them. This CDR3 comprises 14 residues. From germline, CDR1 is SNHLY and CDR2 FYNNEI. The CDR3 here is CASSRDRDNSPLHF. The CDR3 DNA follows: TGTGCCAGCAGTCGGGACCGCGACAACTCACCCCTCCACTTT.

Sample share makes this clonotype medium-sized. This beta chain was picked up by a library intended for alpha chains and is off target, so its count carries little meaning. V is TRBV12-3 or TRBV12-4 and J is TRBJ1-2; D not resolved. Trimming took off 4 bases at V and 7 bases at J, with 19 bases between the two ends. The length of the CDR3 is 15 residues. The CDR3 nucleotides read TGTGCCAGCAGTTATCAAGGTCCCCGGAGGACTGGCTACACCTTC. It is translated as CASSYQGPRRTGYTF.

The table lists this clonotype with many counts. This beta chain lies outside the target of a library built for alpha chains; its clone size means little. The chain carries TRBV12-3 or TRBV12-4 and TRBJ1-5; 12 bases are a match to TRBD1. CDR3 length: 15 residues. V was clipped by 6 bases and J by 6 bases; unmatched bases: 6. The CDR3 spells CASSLGQGAGQPQHF. The CDR3 nucleotides read TGTGCCAGCAGCCTGGGACAGGGGGCAGGTCAGCCCCAGCATTTT.

The sample holds a few counts of this clonotype. This beta chain lies outside the target of a library built for alpha chains; its clone size means little. The chain has TRBV7-8 and TRBJ2-5; 10 nucleotides match TRBD1. The CDR3 is 15 residues long. Germline lookup yields CDR1 SGHVS and CDR2 FQNEAQ. V dropped 5 bases and J dropped 4; count of bases not matched to a gene: 7. The chain's CDR3 is CASSQRGQGPETQYF. In DNA form, the CDR3 reads TGTGCCAGCAGCCAGAGGGGACAGGGGCCAGAGACCCAGTACTTC.

In this sample, this clonotype turned up many times. This beta chain is an unintended read in a library built for alpha chains; its size means little. CDR3 coding DNA: TGTGCCAGCAGGGAGGGAGGGCTAGCTAACACCGGGGAGCTGTTTTTT. Translated, it gives CASREGGLANTGELFF. The V gene is TRBV2, the J gene TRBJ2-2; TRBD2 aligns across 7 bases. Per germline, CDR1 SNHLY and CDR2 FYNNEI. The junction had 9 bases not matched to a gene; V was cut back by 6 bases and J by 2 bases. CDR3 size: 16 residues.